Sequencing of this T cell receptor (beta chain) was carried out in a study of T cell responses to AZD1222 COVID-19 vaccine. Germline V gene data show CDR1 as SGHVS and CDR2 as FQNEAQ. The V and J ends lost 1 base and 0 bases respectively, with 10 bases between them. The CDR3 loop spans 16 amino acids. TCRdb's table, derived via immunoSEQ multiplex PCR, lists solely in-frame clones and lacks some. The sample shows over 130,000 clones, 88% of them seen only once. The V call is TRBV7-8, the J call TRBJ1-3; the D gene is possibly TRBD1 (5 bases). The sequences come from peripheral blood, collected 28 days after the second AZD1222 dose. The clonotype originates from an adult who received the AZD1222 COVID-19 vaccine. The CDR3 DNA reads TGTGCCAGCAGCTTAGAGACAGAAATCTCTGGAAACACCATATATTTT. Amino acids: CASSLETEISGNTIYF.